The 2 T cell receptor beta chains reported below all come from one sample, sequenced in a study of T cell repertoires in cytomegalovirus infection. TCRdb called the reads again in MiXCR, with one record for every CDR3 protein. The profile shows 270,000 or so distinct CDR3 sequences, approximately 15% of them singletons. The material sequenced was CD8+ T cells from PBMCs. These receptors were obtained from a human donor in good health (CMV status not recorded). Some clones in this sample may be carry-over from other donors' samples.

This clonotype came up many times. The chain's CDR3 is CASSLSRYGVEAEAFF. The CDR3 bases are TGTGCCAGTAGTCTCAGCCGGTACGGGGTCGAGGCTGAAGCTTTCTTT. This rearrangement joins TRBV19 to TRBJ1-1; the D is unclear. Germline V CDR1 and CDR2: LNHDA, SQIVND (reference sequence). The length of the CDR3 is 16 residues. Trimming took off 5 bases at V and 6 bases at J, with 22 bases between the two ends.

This clonotype occurred many times. The genes are TRBV6-1 and TRBJ2-7, with TRBD1 identical over 8 bases. This CDR3 has 14 residues. V was clipped by 5 bases and J by 3 bases; unmatched bases: 6. Per the germline V gene, CDR1 is MNHNS and CDR2 is SASEGT. CDR3 sequence: CASSFRGQGYEQYF. The CDR3 DNA reads as TGTGCCAGCAGTTTCCGAGGACAGGGCTACGAGCAGTACTTC.